These 9 T cell receptor beta chains came from one sample sequenced in a study of regulatory T cells in long-lasting Graves disease. The time point was: persistent/refractory GD, antithyroid drugs over 5 years with positive TRAb. Construction of the TCR library relied on RNA isolated from PBMCs. Sequencing libraries for TCR beta were prepared with iRepertoire HTBI primers and Arm-PCR of CDR3 regions. TCRdb re-called the multiplex PCR reads with MiXCR, one entry per CDR3 protein. Among 600,000 to 850,000 distinct CDR3 sequences, 25% to 35% were seen once, and the ten largest hold about two fifths. The source was peripheral blood mononuclear cells (PBMCs), collected when the disease was refractory, from a patient treated with antithyroid drugs. Every receptor here comes from a female donor with Graves disease.

This chain connects TRBV30 to TRBJ1-4; D gene uncertain. This CDR3 is 14 amino acids long. Germline CDR1 is GTSNPN and CDR2 is SVGIG (reference sequence). The ends were cut back, 8 bases at V and 8 bases at J, with 21 bases in the middle. The CDR3 region has the DNA TGTGCCCTCACCGTTAGCCCGGCGGTAGAAAAACTGTTTTTT. Protein product: CALTVSPAVEKLFF.

The chain carries TRBV3-1 and TRBJ1-2; D is perhaps TRBD1 (5 bases). Germline CDR1 and CDR2: LGHDT and YNNKEL (reference sequence). Trimming shortened V by 1 base and J by 5 bases, and 11 bases separated the two germline ends. This CDR3 comprises 14 residues. CDR3 DNA sequence: TGTGCCAGCAGCCAAGGAGACAGCTCGTATGGCTACACCTTC. Its translation: CASSQGDSSYGYTF.

This clonotype was recorded many times. The V gene is TRBV11-2, the J gene TRBJ2-7, with a possible D match to TRBD1 (6 bases). CDR3 length equals 15 residues. Germline V lookup: CDR1 SGHAT, CDR2 FQNNGV. V shed 5 bases and J shed 1 base, with 15 bases lying between them. CDR3 in DNA: TGTGCCAGCAGCCCCCGACAGGTGAGATCCTACGAGCAGTACTTC. This translates into CASSPRQVRSYEQYF.

The rearrangement uses TRBV3-1 and TRBJ1-2; the D is unclear. This CDR3 contains 13 residues. CDR1 and CDR2 from the germline V gene are LGHDT and YNNKEL (reference sequence). With 0 bases removed from V and 6 bases from J, the gap between germline ends came to 8 bases. In DNA form, the CDR3 reads TGTGCCAGCAGCCAAGAACCCGGGGATGGCTACACCTTC. Residues: CASSQEPGDGYTF.

In its sample, this clonotype was seen a few times. The rearrangement uses TRBV20-1 and TRBJ1-1; 8 bases are a match to TRBD1. Germline trimming cut 4 bases from V and 0 bases from J; bases unmatched to any gene: 7. The CDR3 spans 15 residues. Germline assignment: CDR1 DFQATT and CDR2 SNEGSKA (reference sequence). The chain's CDR3 is CSATNRGRMNTEAFF. The DNA of the CDR3 is TGCAGTGCTACAAACAGGGGGAGAATGAACACTGAAGCTTTCTTT.

The V and J genes are TRBV9 and TRBJ2-7; D is unclear. This CDR3 has 13 residues. Germline loops: CDR1 SGDLS, CDR2 YYNGEE. V was shortened by 3 bases and J by 5 bases, with 12 bases between the two germline ends. Here the CDR3 DNA reads TGTGCCAGCAGCGACTCCCTTGGGCACGAGCAGTACTTC. Amino acid sequence: CASSDSLGHEQYF.

The rearrangement links TRBV20-1 to TRBJ1-6; 10 bases match TRBD1. CDR1 is DFQATT, CDR2 SNEGSKA, per germline (reference sequence). Trimming cost V 6 bases and J 8 bases; bases outside gene matches: 16. The CDR3 runs 17 residues. The CDR3 DNA sequence: TGCAGTGCCAGGGGCCCCGGGACAGGGGCTTATGATTCACCCCTCCACTTT. Amino acids: CSARGPGTGAYDSPLHF.

This clonotype has just a few counts. This chain connects TRBV6-1 to TRBJ1-2; D is uncertain. The CDR3 consists of 17 residues. CDR1 MNHNS and CDR2 SASEGT come from the germline V gene. V was clipped by 6 bases and J by 0 bases, with 20 bases between them. Written as DNA, the CDR3 is TGTGCCAGCAGCGATACAGATCCCAGGATCGCTAACTATGGCTACACCTTC. Translated, it gives CASSDTDPRIANYGYTF.

As for this clonotype: At one end the junction does not follow the germline gene, possibly because of a read error. The CDR3 loop reads CASRSGAGAPLF. The CDR3 DNA follows: TGTGCCAGCAGATCGGGTGCGGGAGCCCCACTTTTC. The gene calls are TRBV6-2 or TRBV6-3 and TRBJ2-4; 7 bases align to TRBD2. Germline CDR1 MNHEY, CDR2 SVGEGT. This CDR3 is 12 amino acids long.